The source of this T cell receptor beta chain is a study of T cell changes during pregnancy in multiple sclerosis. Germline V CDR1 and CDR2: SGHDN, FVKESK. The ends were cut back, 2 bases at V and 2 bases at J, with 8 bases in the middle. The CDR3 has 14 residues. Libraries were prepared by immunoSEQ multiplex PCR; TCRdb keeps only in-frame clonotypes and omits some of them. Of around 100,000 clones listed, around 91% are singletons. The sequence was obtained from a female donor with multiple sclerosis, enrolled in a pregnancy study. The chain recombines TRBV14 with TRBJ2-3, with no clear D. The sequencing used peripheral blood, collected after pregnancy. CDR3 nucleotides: TGTGCCAGCAGCCAACCAGGCTTCACAGATACGCAGTATTTT. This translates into CASSQPGFTDTQYF. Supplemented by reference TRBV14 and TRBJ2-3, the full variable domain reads EAGVTQFPSHSVIEKGQTVTLRCDPISGHDNLYWYRRVMGKEIKFLLHFVKESKQDESGMPNNRFLAERTGGTYSTLKVQPAELEDSGVYFCASSQPGFTDTQYFGPGTRLTVL.